This TCR beta chain is drawn from a study of T cell clonotyping in hematopoietic cell transplantation. V was clipped by 4 bases and J by 15 bases, with 20 bases between them. Germline V gene lookup returns CDR1 SGDLS and CDR2 YYNGEE. The CDR3 is made up of 13 amino acids. Turning to this clone: What it binds is unknown.

Points from the study as a whole: At the given depth, recipient repertoires were over 95% de novo clonotypes.

Repertoires were generated with immunoSEQ multiplex PCR, while TCRdb's copy carries only in-frame clones and drops some. The sample has approximately 12,000 clones, roughly 45% seen once. V usage is TRBV9 and J usage is TRBJ2-1; D might be TRBD2 (7 bases). This TCR came from a man aged 50-60 years in good health. Some clones in this sample may be carry-over from other donors' samples. Sequencing was carried out using peripheral blood mononuclear cells. CDR3 sequence (DNA): TGTGCCAGCAGCCCCACTGACAGGTGGGAGGGGTTCTTC. It codes for CASSPTDRWEGFF.